A single sample is the source of the 7 T cell receptor beta chains below, sequenced in a study of breast tumors, draining lymph nodes, adjacent tissues. Each CDR3 protein gets one entry after TCRdb re-called the multiplex PCR reads with MiXCR. The table records roughly 12,000 distinct CDR3 sequences, approximately 55% of them present only once. The sample taken for sequencing was breast tumor tissue. The source is a female donor with breast cancer. Some clones in this sample may be carry-over from other donors' samples.

V gene TRBV7-2 combines with J gene TRBJ1-1; possibly TRBD1 for D (5 bases). Germline values: CDR1 SGHTA, CDR2 FQGNSA. Trimming took off 0 bases at V and 0 bases at J, with 8 bases between the two ends. This CDR3 spans 15 amino acids. In nucleotides, the CDR3 is TGTGCCAGCAGCTTAGCCCCGACAGTGAACACTGAAGCTTTCTTT. Translating gives CASSLAPTVNTEAFF.

At least ten counts were recorded for this clonotype. The J gene is TRBJ2-7, the V gene TRBV12-3 or TRBV12-4; 10 positions match TRBD2. The junction had 14 bases not matched to a gene; V was cut back by 6 bases and J by 3 bases. The length of the CDR3 is 17 residues. CDR3 sequence reads: CASSADLGASGSYEQYF. The CDR3 DNA reads TGTGCCAGCAGCGCTGACCTTGGGGCTAGCGGGAGCTACGAGCAGTACTTC.

This chain joins TRBV29-1 and TRBJ2-7; D remains unclear. The germline V and J ends were trimmed by 6 bases and 2 bases, with 2 bases remaining between them. The CDR3 length is 9 residues. The germline V gene has CDR1 SQVTM and CDR2 ANQGSEA. CDR3 protein: CSVPYEQYF. The CDR3 DNA sequence: TGCAGCGTCCCCTACGAGCAGTACTTC.

Regarding this clonotype: This may come from a read error, since a much larger clone is one base off. The chain employs TRBV9 and TRBJ1-3; D unclear. The CDR3 loop spans 14 amino acids. Germline V gene sequence: CDR1 SGDLS, CDR2 YYNGEE. Trimming took off 7 bases at V and 0 bases at J, with 11 bases between the two ends. The CDR3 nucleotides read TGTGCCAGCGGCAAGACATCCTCTGGAAACACCATATATTTT. This sequence encodes CASGKTSSGNTIYF.

Comment on this clonotype: A junction boundary mismatches the germline segment, possibly from a read error. This chain's CDR3 is CASSSRTGGVNGYPF. The CDR3 DNA is TGTGCCAGCAGCTCAAGGACAGGCGGGGTGAATGGCTACCCCTTC. V and J are TRBV7-8 and TRBJ1-2, with 7 nucleotides matching TRBD1. The CDR3 covers 15 residues. Per germline, CDR1 SGHVS and CDR2 FQNEAQ.

This clonotype was detected ten times or more. A much larger clone differs by one base, so this may be a read error. The J gene is TRBJ2-6, the V gene TRBV6-5; tentative D call: TRBD1 (5 bases). Germline-derived CDR1 and CDR2 are MNHEY and SVGAGI. This CDR3 contains 14 residues. V dropped 10 bases and J dropped 0 bases, with 10 bases sitting between them. CDR3 residues: CAIRQFSGANVLTF. The CDR3 DNA is TGTGCCATCAGACAGTTCTCTGGGGCCAACGTCCTGACTTTC.

The genes are TRBV19 and TRBJ2-5; TRBD2 matches 11 bases. The CDR3 runs 13 residues. The germline V gene has CDR1 LNHDA and CDR2 SQIVND (reference sequence). Trimming cost V 4 bases and J 7 bases; bases outside gene matches: 2. The CDR3 nucleotides read TGTGCCAGTAGTACCGGGACTAGCGGGACCCAGTACTTC. This sequence encodes CASSTGTSGTQYF.